This T cell receptor beta chain is from a study of cytotoxic CD8 clonotypes in ibrutinib-treated CLL. Across the study: Of the patients, about a dozen were relapsed/refractory, about 15 treatment-naive and about 17 IGHV unmutated. On average, each sample had about 250,000 productive templates and 100,000 or so productive rearrangements. Regarding the study as a whole: Baseline-level clonality went beyond age-matched healthy donors and moved in step with circulating CD8+ T-cell counts.

A word on this clone: Its matching antigen is unknown.

Deep sequencing aimed at 1 in 200,000 to 1 in 1 million T cells' resolution. Measured with immunoSEQ multiplex PCR; TCRdb has only the in-frame clones, and not every one. The sample includes approximately 45,000 clones, 60% to 80% of them seen just once. The V and J ends lost 2 bases and 3 bases, in that order; junction bases with no gene match: 9. The germline gives CDR1 LNHDA, CDR2 SQIVND (reference sequence). The CDR3 contains 17 residues. This TCR derives from a human donor with chronic lymphocytic leukemia. The chain links TRBV19 to TRBJ1-4, with 7 bases lining up with TRBD1. This sample comprised PBMCs, obtained after 12 months of ibrutinib treatment. CDR3 protein: CASSILTGFAANEKLFF. CDR3 bases: TGTGCCAGTAGTATATTGACAGGGTTCGCGGCTAATGAAAAACTGTTTTTT.